This T cell receptor beta chain was observed in a study of beta chain features in type 1 diabetes. Across the study: Similarity in age, gender and cell yields was seen between patients and healthy donors.

The CDR3 sequence is 13 residues long. Germline CDR1 SGHTA, CDR2 FQGNSA. V was pared by 8 bases and J by 5 bases, with 4 bases of the junction left unmatched. Only a few counts were recorded for this clone. All of the isolated RNA was reverse transcribed, so expressed TCRB transcripts were sequenced. Roughly 3.6 million reads on average were seen across naive, central memory and regulatory T cell samples. The assay was immunoSEQ multiplex PCR, and TCRdb's table has in-frame clones only and misses some. The profile shows about 410,000 clones, 11% to 15% of them singletons. The sample comprised naive CD4+ T cells from blood. The chain links TRBV7-2 to TRBJ2-1, with TRBD2 matching 9 bases. The sequence was obtained from a man aged 25-45 years in good health. CDR3 sequence: CASRLAAHNEQFF. The DNA of the CDR3 is TGTGCCAGCCGACTAGCGGCCCACAATGAGCAGTTCTTC.